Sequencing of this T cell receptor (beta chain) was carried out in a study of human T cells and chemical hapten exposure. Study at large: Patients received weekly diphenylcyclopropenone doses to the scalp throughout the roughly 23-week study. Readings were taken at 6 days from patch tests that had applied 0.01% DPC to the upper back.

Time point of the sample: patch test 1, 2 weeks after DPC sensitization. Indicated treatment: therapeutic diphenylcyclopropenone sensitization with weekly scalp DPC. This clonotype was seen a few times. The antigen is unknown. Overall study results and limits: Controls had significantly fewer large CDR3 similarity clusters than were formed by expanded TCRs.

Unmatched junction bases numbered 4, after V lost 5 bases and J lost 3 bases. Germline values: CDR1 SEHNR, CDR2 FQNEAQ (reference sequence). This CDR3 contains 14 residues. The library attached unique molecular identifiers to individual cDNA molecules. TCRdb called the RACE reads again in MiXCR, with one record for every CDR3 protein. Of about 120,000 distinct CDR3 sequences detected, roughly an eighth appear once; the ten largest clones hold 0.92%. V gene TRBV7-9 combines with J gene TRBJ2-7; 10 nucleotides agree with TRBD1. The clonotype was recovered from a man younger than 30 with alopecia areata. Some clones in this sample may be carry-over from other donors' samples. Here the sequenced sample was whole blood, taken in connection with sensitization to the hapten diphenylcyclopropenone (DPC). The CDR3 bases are TGTGCCAGCAGCCGTTGGGACAGGGGCTACGAGCAGTACTTC. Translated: CASSRWDRGYEQYF.